This T cell receptor beta chain comes out of a study of cytomegalovirus exposure and HLA in healthy donors. Notes on the study in general: After further analysis at a later stage, under 20,000 TCR beta sequences were associated with HLA alleles at 0.05 false discovery rate. Investigators reported more than 150 TCR beta chains as tied to cytomegalovirus. TCR beta V- and J-gene trimming, according to a later analysis, was linked to a missense DCLRE1C variant.

With regard to this clone: The target antigen is unknown.

CDR1 WNHNN and CDR2 SYGVQD come from the germline V gene (reference sequence). This CDR3 has 13 residues. Between the trimmed V and J ends, which lost 4 bases and 1 base, there was a span of 6 bases. Though probably carrying unrecorded immune exposures, donors were nominally healthy at sampling. 13 Jbeta primers and 60 Vbeta primers were used for the PCR. Generated by immunoSEQ multiplex PCR, the TCRdb table keeps only in-frame clones and is missing some. The sample has 90,000 to 100,000 clones; less than 85% are singletons. This chain connects TRBV10-1 to TRBJ2-3; no firm D call. Source material: PBMCs. This sequence originates from a woman aged 55 to 70 in good health and CMV-seropositive. The CDR3 region has the DNA TGCGCCAGCAGTGGCGGAGGCACAGATACGCAGTATTTT. This codes for CASSGGGTDTQYF.